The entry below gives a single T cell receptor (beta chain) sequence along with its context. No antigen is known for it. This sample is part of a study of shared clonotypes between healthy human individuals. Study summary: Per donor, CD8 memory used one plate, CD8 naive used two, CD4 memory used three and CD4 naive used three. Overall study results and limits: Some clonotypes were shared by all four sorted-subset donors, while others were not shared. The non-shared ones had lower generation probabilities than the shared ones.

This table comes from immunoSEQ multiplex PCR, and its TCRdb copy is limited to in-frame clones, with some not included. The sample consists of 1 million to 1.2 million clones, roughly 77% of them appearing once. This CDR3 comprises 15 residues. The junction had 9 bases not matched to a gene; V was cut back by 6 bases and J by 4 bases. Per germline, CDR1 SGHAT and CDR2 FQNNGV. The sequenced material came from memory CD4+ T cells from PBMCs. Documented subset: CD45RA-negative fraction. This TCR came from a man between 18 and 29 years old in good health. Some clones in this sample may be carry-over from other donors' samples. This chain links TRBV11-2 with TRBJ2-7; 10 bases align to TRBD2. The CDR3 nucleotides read TGTGCCAGCAGTACCTCTAGCGGGAGTATGTACGAGCAGTACTTC. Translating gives CASSTSSGSMYEQYF.